The 16 T cell receptor beta chains presented below share a single source sample, sequenced in a study of cytomegalovirus exposure and HLA in healthy donors. The PCR made use of 60 Vbeta and 13 Jbeta primers. The table came from immunoSEQ multiplex PCR; TCRdb's copy has only in-frame clones and leaves some out. The sample has approximately 130,000 clones; over 75% are singletons. The sample consisted of PBMCs. The receptor set was obtained from a man between 35 and 55 years old in good health and CMV-seronegative.

This clone was seen only a few times. This rearrangement joins TRBV30 to TRBJ2-6, with D perhaps TRBD2 (5 bases). The V and J ends lost 2 bases and 0 bases respectively, with 5 bases between them. Germline assignment: CDR1 GTSNPN and CDR2 SVGIG (reference sequence). CDR3 length equals 14 residues. CDR3 nucleotide sequence: TGTGCCTGGAGTCGGGACTCTGGGGCCAACGTCCTGACTTTC. This gives the protein CAWSRDSGANVLTF.

The chain is built from TRBV30 and TRBJ1-4; 7 bases are a match to TRBD1. This CDR3 is 13 amino acids long. Germline V gene data show CDR1 as GTSNPN and CDR2 as SVGIG (reference sequence). The V segment lost 6 bases and the J segment 7 bases; nucleotides outside the gene matches: 8. As DNA, the CDR3 is TGTGCCTGTTACGGACAGGTTCTTGAAAAACTGTTTTTT. The encoded protein is CACYGQVLEKLFF.

This chain links TRBV19 with TRBJ1-2; 7 bases agree with TRBD1. CDR3 length: 15 residues. V was clipped by 5 bases and J by 1 base; unmatched bases: 7. From germline, CDR1 is LNHDA and CDR2 SQIVND (reference sequence). The CDR3 loop is CASSVIWDSNYGYTF. The CDR3 DNA is TGTGCCAGTAGTGTGATTTGGGACAGTAACTATGGCTACACCTTC.

CDR3 coding DNA: TGTGCCAGCAGCGTCGGACAGCCCTTAGGTGTCCTGACTTTC. As protein: CASSVGQPLGVLTF. The chain couples TRBV9 to TRBJ2-6, with D possibly being TRBD1 (6 bases). The CDR3 is 14 residues long. V was clipped by 2 bases and J by 13 bases, with 16 bases between them. Germline V gene data show CDR1 as SGDLS and CDR2 as YYNGEE.

The chain links TRBV6-4 to TRBJ2-3, with TRBD1 matching 7 bases. The V gene end was trimmed by 2 bases and the J gene end by 1 base; junction bases not matched to a gene: 12. This CDR3 comprises 18 residues. In germline, CDR1 is MRHNA, CDR2 SNTAGT. The CDR3 DNA reads TGTGCCAGCAGTGACCCACGCTCAACAGGGGTCGGCACAGATACGCAGTATTTT. It yields the protein CASSDPRSTGVGTDTQYF.

The rearrangement joins TRBV7-8 to TRBJ2-7; TRBD1 aligns across 10 bases. Germline loops: CDR1 SGHVS, CDR2 FQNEAQ. Trimming took 1 base from V and 4 from J; bases not matched to a gene: 13. The length of the CDR3 is 18 residues. CDR3 in amino acids: CASSLVPTVGQGGYEQYF. In DNA form, the CDR3 reads TGTGCCAGCAGCTTAGTTCCGACCGTAGGACAGGGGGGATACGAGCAGTACTTC.

This chain uses TRBV7-2 with TRBJ1-5; D perhaps matches TRBD1 (6 bases). Deletions cut 1 base from V and 1 base from J, with 14 bases between. CDR1 and CDR2 (germline): SGHTA, FQGNSA. This CDR3 has 17 residues. The CDR3 region is CASSLVGGGGSNQPQHF. As DNA, the CDR3 is TGTGCCAGCAGCTTAGTGGGCGGGGGCGGAAGCAATCAGCCCCAGCATTTT.

The chain has TRBV30 and TRBJ1-3; maybe TRBD1 (6 bases). The CDR3 covers 14 residues. V dropped 2 bases and J dropped 0 bases, with 8 bases sitting between them. Looked up from germline, CDR1 is GTSNPN and CDR2 is SVGIG (reference sequence). This CDR3 reads CAWSLRGSGNTIYF. CDR3 coding DNA: TGTGCCTGGAGTCTCAGGGGCTCTGGAAACACCATATATTTT. Looking up the rest from reference TRBV30 and TRBJ1-3 gives the full variable domain: SQTIHQWPATLVQPVGSPLSLECTVEGTSNPNLYWYRQAAGRGLQLLFYSVGIGQISSEVPQNLSASRPQDRQFILSSKKLLLSDSGFYLCAWSLRGSGNTIYFGEGSWLTVV.

This chain uses TRBV10-2 with TRBJ1-4; 10 bases agree with TRBD1. Germline-derived CDR1 and CDR2 are WSHSY and SAAADI. The J segment lost 8 bases and the V segment lost 6 bases, leaving 9 bases of the junction unmatched. The CDR3 spans 15 residues. CDR3 nucleotide sequence: TGCGCCAGCAGGGATTCGACAGGGGGCGCGGAAAAACTGTTTTTT. Translating gives CASRDSTGGAEKLFF.

The chain combines TRBV7-2 with TRBJ2-5; D may be TRBD2 (6 bases). Per germline, CDR1 SGHTA and CDR2 FQGNSA. V was cut by 3 bases and J by 1 base, with 15 bases left in between. The CDR3 is 16 residues long. Written as DNA, the CDR3 is TGTGCCAGCAGCTTTCTAGCGACTCCACCCCAAGAGACCCAGTACTTC. Its translation is CASSFLATPPQETQYF.

The chain recombines TRBV7-2 with TRBJ1-5; D gene ambiguous. V was clipped by 2 bases and J by 3 bases, with 20 bases between them. Germline-derived CDR1 and CDR2 are SGHTA and FQGNSA. This CDR3 region has 18 residues. The CDR3 nucleotides read TGTGCCAGCAGCTTATCACCTCCGGGTTATTCTTACAATCAGCCCCAGCATTTT. Amino acids: CASSLSPPGYSYNQPQHF.

V usage is TRBV6-1 and J usage is TRBJ2-1; D may be TRBD1 (5 bases). The V end was cut by 3 bases, the J end by 5 bases, with 14 bases between. Germline V gene data show CDR1 as MNHNS and CDR2 as SASEGT. The CDR3 is 15 amino acids. The CDR3 sequence: CASSEGWGQNNEQFF. Written as DNA, the CDR3 is TGTGCCAGCAGTGAGGGCTGGGGCCAGAACAATGAGCAGTTCTTC.

Concerning this clone: Relative to the germline gene, one junction end is altered; a read error may explain this. The V gene is TRBV4-3, the J gene TRBJ1-6; TRBD1 aligns across 7 bases. Germline lookup yields CDR1 LGHNA and CDR2 YSLEER. The CDR3 totals 13 residues. CDR3 bases: TGCGCCAGCGGACAGGAGAGTAATTCACCCCTCTACTTT. Its protein product is CASGQESNSPLYF.

Comment on this clone: The junction departs from the called germline gene at one end, perhaps through a read error. The chain recombines TRBV7-3 with TRBJ2-6; perhaps TRBD1 as D (5 bases). The CDR3 consists of 16 residues. Germline lookup yields CDR1 SGHTA and CDR2 FQGTGA. The CDR3 is CASSLDQGSGANGLTF. CDR3 DNA: TGTGCCAGCAGCTTAGACCAGGGCTCTGGGGCCAACGGCCTGACTTTC.

V usage is TRBV5-1 and J usage is TRBJ2-4; D may be TRBD2 (5 bases). CDR3 length equals 15 residues. Germline V gene sequence: CDR1 SGHRS, CDR2 YFSETQ. Trimming cost V 1 base and J 1 base, with 9 bases left between them. The CDR3 region has the DNA TGCGCCAGCAGCTTGCTGCGGAGGGCCAAAAACATTCAGTACTTC. Encoded protein: CASSLLRRAKNIQYF.

The chain recombines TRBV28 with TRBJ2-1; D is possibly TRBD1 (5 bases). CDR1 and CDR2 from the germline V gene are MDHEN and SYDVKM. The CDR3 runs to 15 residues. V lost 6 bases, J lost 5 bases, and 17 bases lay in between. The CDR3 protein is CASRVRGFPNNEQFF. DNA of the CDR3: TGTGCCAGCAGGGTTAGGGGTTTTCCGAACAATGAGCAGTTCTTC.